The source of this TCR beta chain is a study of PD-L1 blockade in urothelial cancer. The wider study: In the patient group, about 90% of the roughly 29 were males with bladder-origin urothelial cancer. At 3 weeks after treatment start (second dose) and again at 6 weeks, blood was analyzed. Peripheral blood specimens exhibited a median yield of around 150,000 T cells. Broader study findings: Tumor-associated clones in the blood of durable-benefit patients grew more at 3 weeks.

Note on this clone: Its specificity is unknown.

The CDR3 runs to 15 residues. Germline CDR1 and CDR2: MRHNA and SNTAGT. The junction had 1 base not matched to a gene; V was cut back by 0 bases and J by 4 bases. This table comes from immunoSEQ multiplex PCR, and its TCRdb copy is limited to in-frame clones, with some not included. This table has approximately 100,000 clones, about 85% appearing once. The rearrangement links TRBV6-4 to TRBJ2-7, with 12 bases lining up with TRBD2. This sample comprised PBMCs, obtained around atezolizumab (anti-PD-L1) treatment. This clonotype was sampled from a man in his fifties or sixties with urothelial cancer. The DNA of the CDR3 is TGTGCCAGCAGTGACTCGACTAGCGGGAGTTACGAGCAGTACTTC. Residues: CASSDSTSGSYEQYF.